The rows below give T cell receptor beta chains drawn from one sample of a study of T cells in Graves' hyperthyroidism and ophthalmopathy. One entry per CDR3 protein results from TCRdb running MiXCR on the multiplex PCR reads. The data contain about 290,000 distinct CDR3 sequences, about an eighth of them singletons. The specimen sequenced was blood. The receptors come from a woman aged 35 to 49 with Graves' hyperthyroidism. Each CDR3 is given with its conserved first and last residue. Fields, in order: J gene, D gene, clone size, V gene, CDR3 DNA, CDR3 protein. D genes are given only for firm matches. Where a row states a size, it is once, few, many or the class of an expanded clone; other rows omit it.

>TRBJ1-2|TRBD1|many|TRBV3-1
TGTGCCAGCAGCCAGGGACAGGGGCCCTATGGCTACACCTTC
CASSQGQGPYGYTF
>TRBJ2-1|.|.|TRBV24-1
TGTGCCACCAGTGACTCCGGGGGGCCGTACAATGAGCAGTTCTTC
CATSDSGGPYNEQFF
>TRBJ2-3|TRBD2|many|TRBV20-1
TGCAGTGCTAGAGATAACGGGTCCGGCGGGAGAGGCGGCACAGATACGCAGTATTTT
CSARDNGSGGRGGTDTQYF
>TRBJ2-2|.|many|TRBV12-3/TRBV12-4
TGTGCCAGCAGAGAGGAGCTGTTTTTT
CASREELFF
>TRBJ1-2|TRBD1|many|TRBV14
TGTGCCAGCAGCCAAGCACAGGGGCAAGGCTACACCTTC
CASSQAQGQGYTF
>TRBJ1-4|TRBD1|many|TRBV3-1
TGTGCCAGCAACGACAGGGGGCTCGATGAAAAACTGTTTTTT
CASNDRGLDEKLFF
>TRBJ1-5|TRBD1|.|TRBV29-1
TGCAGCGTTACCACCGGGACAGGGGATCAGCCCCAGCATTTT
CSVTTGTGDQPQHF
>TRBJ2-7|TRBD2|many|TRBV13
TGTGCCAGCAGCCCCGGAGGGGGGACTAGGTTTTACGAGCAGTACTTC
CASSPGGGTRFYEQYF
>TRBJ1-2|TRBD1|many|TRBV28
TGTGCCAGCAACACCCAACCTGGACAGGGGAACTATGGCTACACCTTC
CASNTQPGQGNYGYTF
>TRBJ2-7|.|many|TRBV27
TGTGCCAGCAGTCTCTACCCAGGGGACGAGCAGTACTTC
CASSLYPGDEQYF
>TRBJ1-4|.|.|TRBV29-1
TGCAGCGTTGAAGCAGGGGATAACGAAAAACTGTTTTTT
CSVEAGDNEKLFF
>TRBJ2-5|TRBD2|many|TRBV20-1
TGCAGTGCCTTACGAGCGGGGGAGACCCAGTACTTC
CSALRAGETQYF